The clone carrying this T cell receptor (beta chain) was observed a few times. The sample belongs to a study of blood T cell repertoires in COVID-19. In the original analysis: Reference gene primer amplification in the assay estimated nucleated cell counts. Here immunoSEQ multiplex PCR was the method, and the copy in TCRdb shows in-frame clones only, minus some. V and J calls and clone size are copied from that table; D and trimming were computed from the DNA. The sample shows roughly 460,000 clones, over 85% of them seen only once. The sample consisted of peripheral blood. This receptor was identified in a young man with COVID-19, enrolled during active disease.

The CDR3 coding sequence is TGTGCCAGCAGCTTGCTAGCGGGAACTTACAATGAGCAGTTCTTC. It is translated as CASSLLAGTYNEQFF. This chain links TRBV5-5 with TRBJ2-1; 9 bases are a match to TRBD2. The V and J ends lost 1 base and 4 bases, in that order; junction bases with no gene match: 3. Germline-derived CDR1 and CDR2 are SGHKS and YYEKEE (reference sequence). The CDR3 runs 15 residues. The full variable domain, rest sourced from reference TRBV5-5 and TRBJ2-1, is DAGVTQSPTHLIKTRGQQVTLRCSPISGHKSVSWYQQVLGQGPQFIFQYYEKEERGRGNFPDRFSARQFPNYSSELNVNALLLGDSALYLCASSLLAGTYNEQFFGPGTRLTVL.